This paragraph covers one T cell receptor beta chain sequence. Its antigen is currently unknown. Given a much more abundant clone one base away, this may be a read error. The source of the sample is a study of regulatory T cells in long-lasting Graves disease. Study-wide findings and caveats: Whereas 950 to 1,000 public clonotypes were shared by new patients, persistent patients shared more, at roughly 3,000.

Time point meaning: persistent/refractory GD, antithyroid drugs over 5 years with positive TRAb. After RNA was extracted from PBMCs, the TCR library was made from it. Those enrolled as patients came out of an endocrinology department in Xi'an, China. Both iRepertoire HTBI primers and Arm-PCR of CDR3 regions were used to build the TCR beta libraries. Per the study methods: The samples included approximately 60 TRBV and roughly 14 TRBJ segments. MiXCR, run by TCRdb on the multiplex PCR reads, gives a single entry per CDR3 protein. The V and J calls here are based on TCRdb, not the publication. The table includes hundreds of thousands of distinct CDR3 sequences, less than 25% detected once. The receptor was derived from a female donor with Graves disease. The material sequenced was peripheral blood mononuclear cells (PBMCs), taken when the disease was refractory, from a patient treated with antithyroid drugs.

CDR3 amino acids: CASSPQKITEAFF. In nucleotides, the CDR3 is TGTGCCAGCTCACCACAGAAGATCACTGAAGCTTTCTTT. The rearrangement links TRBV28 to TRBJ1-1; D remains unclear. Trimming removed 8 bases from V and 4 bases from J, with 14 bases in between. Per germline, CDR1 MDHEN and CDR2 SYDVKM. This CDR3 spans 13 amino acids.